The clone carrying this T cell receptor beta chain was found a few times. Per the germline V gene, CDR1 is SGHAT and CDR2 is FQNNGV. CDR3 length: 14 amino acids. V lost 4 bases and J lost 10, with 19 bases in between. This entry comes from a study of cytomegalovirus exposure and HLA in healthy donors. PCR employed 60 Vbeta and 13 Jbeta primers. Measured with immunoSEQ multiplex PCR; TCRdb has only the in-frame clones, and not every one. The sample yields 65,000 to 95,000 clones, around 80% seen once. The material sequenced was PBMCs. The clonotype originates from a young man in good health and CMV-seronegative. The chain recombines TRBV11-2 with TRBJ1-1, with D possibly being TRBD1 (6 bases). CDR3 coding DNA: TGTGCCAGCAGCTATTCGGGCCGGGGGGCCGGAGCTTTCTTT. Translated, it gives CASSYSGRGAGAFF.